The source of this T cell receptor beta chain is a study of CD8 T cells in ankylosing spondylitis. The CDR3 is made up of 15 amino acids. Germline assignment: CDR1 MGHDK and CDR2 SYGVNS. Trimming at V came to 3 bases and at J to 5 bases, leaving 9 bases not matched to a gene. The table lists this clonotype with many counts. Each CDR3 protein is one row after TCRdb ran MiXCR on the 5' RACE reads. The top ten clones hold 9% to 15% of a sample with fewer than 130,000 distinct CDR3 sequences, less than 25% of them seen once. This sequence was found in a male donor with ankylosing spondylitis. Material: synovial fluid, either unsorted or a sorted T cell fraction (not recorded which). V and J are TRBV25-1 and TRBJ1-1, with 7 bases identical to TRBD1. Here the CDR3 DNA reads TGTGCCAGCAGTGACCGACACAGGGGTGGGACTGAAGCTTTCTTT. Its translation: CASSDRHRGGTEAFF.